These 8 T cell receptor beta chains originate from one sample sequenced in a study of T cells in Graves' hyperthyroidism and ophthalmopathy. Researchers amplified the TCR beta CDR3 regions from RNA transcripts. First-round RT-PCR targeting the TCR CDR3 was performed with the HTBI primer set. TCRdb itself ran the multiplex PCR reads through MiXCR, one entry per CDR3 protein. The table records nearly 600,000 distinct CDR3 sequences, 12% to 15% of them present only once. What was sequenced was blood. The receptors stem from a young woman with Graves' ophthalmopathy.

This clonotype was found many times. The chain is built from TRBV12-3 or TRBV12-4 and TRBJ2-1, with no clear D. The V gene lost 4 bases and the J gene lost 4 bases, with 11 bases spanning the gap. CDR3 length equals 14 residues. In DNA, the CDR3 is TGTGCCAGCAGTTCCGACTCTTTATACAATGAGCAGTTCTTC. It encodes CASSSDSLYNEQFF.

The chain employs TRBV4-2 and TRBJ2-3, with 9 bases fitting TRBD2. Germline V gene lookup returns CDR1 LGHNA and CDR2 YNFKEQ. Trimming took 3 bases from V and 5 from J; bases not matched to a gene: 24. This CDR3 contains 21 residues. The CDR3 DNA reads as TGTGCCAGCAGCCAGGTTGGGACATTCGTAAGGCGGGAGGGCCGAGAAGATACGCAGTATTTT. This gives the protein CASSQVGTFVRREGREDTQYF.

This clonotype occurred many times. The V gene is TRBV4-1, the J gene TRBJ2-7; 8 bases map to TRBD1. CDR1 is MGHRA, CDR2 YSYEKL, per germline. J lost 2 bases, V lost 1 base, and 1 base had no gene match. This CDR3 region has 14 residues. CDR3 region: CASSQGDRTYEQYF. CDR3 bases: TGCGCCAGCAGCCAAGGGGACAGGACCTACGAGCAGTACTTC.

This chain links TRBV6-2 or TRBV6-3 with TRBJ2-2; 7 nucleotides agree with TRBD2. From germline, CDR1 is MNHEY and CDR2 SVGEGT. This CDR3 contains 14 residues. J lost 6 bases, V lost 6 bases, and 7 bases had no gene match. The CDR3 nucleotides are TGTGCCAGCAGGACCCCCGGGAGGCCCGGGGAGCTGTTTTTT. Encoded protein: CASRTPGRPGELFF.

In its sample, this clonotype was seen many times. The rearrangement links TRBV2 to TRBJ2-7; 7 nucleotides agree with TRBD2. The length of the CDR3 is 16 residues. Trimming at V came to 2 bases and at J to 3 bases, leaving 10 bases not matched to a gene. Germline V gene data show CDR1 as SNHLY and CDR2 as FYNNEI. CDR3 sequence reads: CASSEIGGRGHYEQYF. CDR3 sequence (DNA): TGTGCCAGCAGTGAAATCGGCGGGAGAGGGCACTACGAGCAGTACTTC.

In this sample, this clonotype turned up many times. The chain joins TRBV30 to TRBJ1-1; D unresolved. This CDR3 contains 13 residues. Germline V gene data show CDR1 as GTSNPN and CDR2 as SVGIG (reference sequence). Trimming left V 3 bases short and J 3 bases short, with 11 bases between. The CDR3 bases are TGTGCCTGGAGGTTAGGGAGAGACACTGAAGCTTTCTTT. Translated: CAWRLGRDTEAFF.

The chain employs TRBV11-2 and TRBJ2-7; 13 nucleotides line up with TRBD2. CDR1 and CDR2 (germline): SGHAT, FQNNGV. V shed 5 bases, J shed 6 bases, and the junction held 7 bases outside the gene matches. The CDR3 covers 15 residues. The CDR3 nucleotides are TGTGCCAGCAGCCGCAGACTAGCGGGAGGATTCGAGCAGTACTTC. It encodes CASSRRLAGGFEQYF.

The chain links TRBV6-2 or TRBV6-3 to TRBJ2-7; D remains ambiguous. The CDR3 runs to 14 residues. V was cut by 2 bases and J by 4 bases, with 12 bases left in between. Germline V gene sequence: CDR1 MNHEY, CDR2 SVGEGT. Here the CDR3 reads CASSYSDSIYEQYF. Written as DNA, the CDR3 is TGTGCCAGCAGTTACAGCGACTCCATATACGAGCAGTACTTC.